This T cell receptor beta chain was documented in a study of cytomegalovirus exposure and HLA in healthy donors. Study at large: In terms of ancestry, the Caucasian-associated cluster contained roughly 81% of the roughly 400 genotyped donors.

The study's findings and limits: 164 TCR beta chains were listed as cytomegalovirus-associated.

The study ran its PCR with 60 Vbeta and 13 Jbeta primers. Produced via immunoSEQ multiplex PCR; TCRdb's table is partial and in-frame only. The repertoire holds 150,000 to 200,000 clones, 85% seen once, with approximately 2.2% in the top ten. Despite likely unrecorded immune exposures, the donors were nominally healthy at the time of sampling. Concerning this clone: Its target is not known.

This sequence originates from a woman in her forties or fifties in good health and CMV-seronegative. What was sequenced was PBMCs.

The CDR3 sequence is CASVHGSGADTQYF. CDR3 DNA: TGCGCCAGCGTACACGGGAGTGGGGCAGATACGCAGTATTTT. J is TRBJ2-3 and V is TRBV10-2, with TRBD2 as a possible D gene (6 bases). The CDR3 is 14 residues long. In germline, CDR1 is WSHSY, CDR2 SAAADI. Trimming left V 8 bases short and J 4 bases short, with 16 bases between.